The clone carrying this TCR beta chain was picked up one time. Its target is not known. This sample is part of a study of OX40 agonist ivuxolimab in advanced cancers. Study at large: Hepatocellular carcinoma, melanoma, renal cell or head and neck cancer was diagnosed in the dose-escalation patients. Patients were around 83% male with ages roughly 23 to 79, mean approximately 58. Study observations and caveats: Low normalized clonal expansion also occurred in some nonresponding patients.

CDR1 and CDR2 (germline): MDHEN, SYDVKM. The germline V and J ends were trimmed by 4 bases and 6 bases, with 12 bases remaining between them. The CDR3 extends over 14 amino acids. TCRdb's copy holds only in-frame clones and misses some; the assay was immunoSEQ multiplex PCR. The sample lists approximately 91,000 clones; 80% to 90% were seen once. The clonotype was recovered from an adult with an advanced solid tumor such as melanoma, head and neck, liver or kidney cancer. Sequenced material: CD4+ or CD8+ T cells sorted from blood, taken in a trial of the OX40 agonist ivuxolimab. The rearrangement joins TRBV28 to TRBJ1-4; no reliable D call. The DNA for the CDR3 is TGTGCCAGCAGTTCCCTTGGGGAAGATGAAAAACTGTTTTTT. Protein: CASSSLGEDEKLFF.